This TCR beta chain was found in a study of T cell changes during pregnancy in multiple sclerosis (dated by TCRdb to about 2019). For the study in its entirety: In women with multiple sclerosis, the researchers looked at how the T cell repertoire shifted as pregnancy progressed.

As encoded in the germline V gene, CDR1 is MNHNS while CDR2 is SASEGT. Clipping removes 1 base from V and 7 bases from J, with 4 as the unmatched junction base count. The CDR3, from cysteine to phenylalanine, totals 14 residues. The only DNA kept is the CDR3, 42 bases in frame from the first base. Libraries were constructed by the immunoSEQ multiplex PCR assay. TCRdb stores this immuneACCESS table with in-frame sequences only. Part of the clones is absent; in the studies checked, under half of the shortfall reflects unresolved V genes, and no reason is known for the rest. This sample comprises some 110,000 clones, about 90% of them detected only once. The top ten hold about 1.5% of the sample. A note on this clone: Its antigen specificity is not known. No much larger clone is present one base from it, and per-base qualities are unavailable.

The V and J genes are TRBV6-1 and TRBJ2-5; a stretch of 9 junction bases matches TRBD2. This material consisted of peripheral blood, taken before pregnancy. This receptor was taken from a female donor with multiple sclerosis, enrolled in a pregnancy study. The DNA reads as follows: TGTGCCAGCAGTGAAGGTAGCGGGAGCGCGACCCAGTACTTC. This translates into CASSEGSGSATQYF.